The 20 T cell receptor beta chains given below trace back to one sample, sequenced in a study of blood T cell repertoires in COVID-19. Only in-frame clones appear in the TCRdb table, and some are missing; sequencing was by immunoSEQ multiplex PCR. In the table there are about 75,000 clones, roughly 88% of which are singletons. Sequencing was carried out using peripheral blood. The receptor source for this set is a woman in her forties or fifties with acute or convalescent COVID-19.

The CDR3 coding sequence is TGCGCCAGCAGCCAAGGGGAGGGCCATAGGACTGAAGCTTTCTTT. Translated: CASSQGEGHRTEAFF. The chain couples TRBV4-1 to TRBJ1-1; D unresolved. CDR3 size: 15 residues. Trimming removed 1 base from V and 5 bases from J, with 14 bases in between. Germline CDR1 MGHRA, CDR2 YSYEKL.

The CDR3 is CASRSSGTYQETQYF. The CDR3 nucleotides read TGTGCCAGCAGGTCAAGCGGGACGTACCAAGAGACCCAGTACTTC. The rearrangement uses TRBV28 and TRBJ2-5, with 7 bases fitting TRBD2. V lost 6 bases and J lost 0; bases outside the gene matches: 7. The germline CDR1 and CDR2 sequences are MDHEN and SYDVKM. The CDR3 is 15 residues long.

The genes are TRBV4-1 and TRBJ1-2, with D hard to call. Trimming took 3 bases from V and 5 from J, leaving 16 bases between them. The CDR3 contains 15 residues. CDR1 is MGHRA and CDR2 is YSYEKL in the germline V gene. The CDR3 sequence is CASSHPLEAIYGYTF. For the CDR3, the DNA is TGCGCCAGCAGCCACCCCCTCGAGGCTATTTATGGCTACACCTTC.

This chain uses TRBV28 with TRBJ1-5, with D possibly TRBD1 on 6 matching bases. Germline CDR1 is MDHEN and CDR2 is SYDVKM. The V and J ends lost 5 bases and 3 bases respectively, with 20 bases between them. CDR3 length: 17 residues. CDR3 DNA: TGTGCCAGCAGTGCCGCTCCACTCCGGGACAACAATCAGCCCCAGCATTTT. This sequence encodes CASSAAPLRDNNQPQHF.

V gene TRBV5-4 combines with J gene TRBJ2-5; 8 positions agree with TRBD2. V lost 2 bases to trimming and J lost 4 bases; unmatched junction nucleotides: 7. This CDR3 comprises 15 residues. Germline loops: CDR1 SGHNT, CDR2 YYREEE (reference sequence). DNA of the CDR3: TGTGCCAGCAGCTTTGAACTAGCGGACCGAGAGACCCAGTACTTC. This encodes CASSFELADRETQYF.

CDR3 region: CASSVDQGSYGYTF. Here the CDR3 DNA reads TGTGCCAGCAGCGTAGATCAGGGCAGCTATGGCTACACCTTC. This chain joins TRBV9 and TRBJ1-2, with D possibly matching TRBD1 (5 bases). V was trimmed by 0 bases and J by 4 bases, leaving 10 bases between them. Germline CDR1 is SGDLS and CDR2 is YYNGEE. The CDR3 covers 14 residues.

The V call is TRBV12-5, the J call TRBJ1-5; no firm D call. V lost 0 bases and J lost 6, with 6 bases in between. The V gene's germline CDR1 is LGHNT and CDR2 FRNRAP. CDR3 length equals 13 residues. CDR3 coding DNA: TGTGCTAGTGGTTTGGTAGAGGGTCAGCCCCAGCATTTT. As protein: CASGLVEGQPQHF.

This chain uses TRBV5-4 with TRBJ2-7; the match to TRBD2 covers 11 bases. CDR1 SGHNT and CDR2 YYREEE come from the germline V gene (reference sequence). The CDR3 length is 14 residues. V lost 4 bases to trimming and J lost 4 bases; unmatched junction nucleotides: 4. The CDR3 coding sequence is TGTGCCAGCAGCATTAGCGGGGGGGCTTACGAGCAGTACTTC. It translates to CASSISGGAYEQYF.

This chain connects TRBV14 to TRBJ2-7; 10 bases are shared with TRBD1. CDR3 length: 15 residues. Germline-derived CDR1 and CDR2 are SGHDN and FVKESK. Losses at the gene ends were 6 bases for V and 5 bases for J; bases not matched to a gene: 10. The CDR3 protein is CASRRQGARLHEQYF. For the CDR3, the DNA is TGTGCCAGCAGGCGACAGGGGGCGCGTCTACACGAGCAGTACTTC.

V is TRBV15 and J is TRBJ2-7; D is possibly TRBD2 (5 bases). Germline V lookup: CDR1 LNHNV, CDR2 YYDKDF (reference sequence). Trimming took 0 bases from V and 2 from J, leaving 8 bases between them. This CDR3 is 14 amino acids long. DNA of the CDR3: TGTGCCACCAGCAGAGATACTAGAACCTACGAGCAGTACTTC. Amino acid sequence: CATSRDTRTYEQYF.

This rearrangement joins TRBV9 to TRBJ2-5, with 15 bases fitting TRBD2. Germline V lookup: CDR1 SGDLS, CDR2 YYNGEE. This CDR3 is 17 amino acids long. After removal of 3 bases from V and 5 bases from J, the junction contained 8 bases not matched to a gene. Here the CDR3 reads CASSEGTSGGQGETQYF. For the CDR3, the DNA is TGTGCCAGCAGCGAGGGGACTAGCGGGGGGCAGGGGGAGACCCAGTACTTC.

In regard to this clone: A junction end diverges from the germline sequence, so it may reflect a read error. The chain employs TRBV18 and TRBJ2-3; 10 bases fit TRBD2. Germline CDR1 reads KGHSH; CDR2 reads LQKENI. The CDR3 consists of 15 residues. This CDR3 is CASSASGGSRDTQYF. Here the CDR3 DNA reads TGTGCCAGCTCGGCTAGCGGGGGCAGCAGAGATACGCAGTATTTT.

This clone was detected only once. The chain couples TRBV7-9 to TRBJ1-1; no reliable D call. Germline CDR1 and CDR2: SEHNR and FQNEAQ (reference sequence). CDR3 size: 13 residues. Trimming took 2 bases from V and 5 from J, leaving 9 bases between them. This chain's CDR3 is CASSLFSGTEAFF. CDR3 DNA: TGTGCCAGCAGCTTATTTTCGGGAACTGAAGCTTTCTTT. The variable domain in full, with the rest retrieved from reference TRBV7-9 and TRBJ1-1, is DTGVSQNPRHKITKRGQNVTFRCDPISEHNRLYWYRQTLGQGPEFLTYFQNEAQLEKSRLLSDRFSAERPKGSFSTLEIQRTEQGDSAMYLCASSLFSGTEAFFGQGTRLTVV.

The chain combines TRBV6-5 with TRBJ1-5, with 8 bases identical to TRBD1. CDR3 length equals 15 residues. Germline CDR1 and CDR2: MNHEY and SVGAGI. V was clipped by 4 bases and J by 1 base; unmatched bases: 3. CDR3 sequence: CASSSDRGSNQPQHF. In DNA, the CDR3 is TGTGCCAGCAGTTCCGACAGGGGAAGCAATCAGCCCCAGCATTTT.

This clone has a single count. The chain recombines TRBV5-1 with TRBJ2-1, with TRBD2 matching 12 bases. The length of the CDR3 is 15 residues. V lost 4 bases, J lost 8 bases, and 7 bases stayed unmatched. CDR1 is SGHRS, CDR2 YFSETQ, per germline. Here the CDR3 reads CASSRTSGKFDEQFF. In DNA form, the CDR3 reads TGCGCCAGCAGCCGGACTAGCGGGAAGTTTGATGAGCAGTTCTTC.

This clone came up a few times. The chain uses TRBV5-1 and TRBJ2-3, with 12 bases identical to TRBD2. Per germline, CDR1 SGHRS and CDR2 YFSETQ. V shed 4 bases and J 7 bases; nucleotides not matched to a gene: 7. The CDR3 extends over 15 amino acids. Here the CDR3 DNA reads TGCGCCAGCAGCCCGACTAGCGGGAGAGTAAATACGCAGTATTTT. It codes for CASSPTSGRVNTQYF. Using reference TRBV5-1 and TRBJ2-3 for the parts outside the CDR3, the full variable domain is KAGVTQTPRYLIKTRGQQVTLSCSPISGHRSVSWYQQTPGQGLQFLFEYFSETQRNKGNFPGRFSGRQFSNSRSEMNVSTLELGDSALYLCASSPTSGRVNTQYFGPGTRLTVL.

The rearrangement uses TRBV7-2 and TRBJ1-5; a possible D gene is TRBD1 (5 bases). This CDR3 has 15 residues. Germline CDR1 is SGHTA and CDR2 is FQGNSA. Trimming left V 1 base short and J 3 bases short, with 10 bases between. DNA of the CDR3: TGTGCCAGCAGCTTAGGGGCGGGACCCAATCAGCCCCAGCATTTT. Translating it yields CASSLGAGPNQPQHF. The entire variable domain, with the rest obtained from reference TRBV7-2 and TRBJ1-5, is as follows: GAGVSQSPSNKVTEKGKDVELRCDPISGHTALYWYRQSLGQGLEFLIYFQGNSAPDKSGLPSDRFSAERTGGSVSTLTIQRTQQEDSAVYLCASSLGAGPNQPQHFGDGTRLSIL.

The rearrangement joins TRBV6-5 to TRBJ1-2; D not resolved. The germline V gene encodes CDR1 MNHEY and CDR2 SVGAGI. The V gene lost 8 bases and the J gene lost 0 bases, with 13 bases spanning the gap. The CDR3 length is 14 residues. This chain's CDR3 is CASFRSDPNYGYTF. As DNA, the CDR3 is TGTGCCAGCTTTAGGAGTGACCCTAACTATGGCTACACCTTC.

The chain uses TRBV30 and TRBJ1-1; D gene ambiguous. Per the germline V gene, CDR1 is GTSNPN and CDR2 is SVGIG (reference sequence). V was pared by 2 bases and J by 4 bases, with 11 bases between. The CDR3 totals 13 residues. CDR3 residues: CAWSINSGTEAFF. The DNA for the CDR3 is TGTGCCTGGAGTATAAACTCGGGCACTGAAGCTTTCTTT.

The V call is TRBV6-5, the J call TRBJ1-2; 9 bases align to TRBD1. The CDR3 contains 15 residues. CDR1 MNHEY and CDR2 SVGAGI come from the germline V gene. J was trimmed by 2 bases and V by 0 bases; bases with no gene match: 1. CDR3 sequence (DNA): TGTGCCAGCAGTTACTCAGGACAGGGGAACTATGGCTACACCTTC. Translated: CASSYSGQGNYGYTF.